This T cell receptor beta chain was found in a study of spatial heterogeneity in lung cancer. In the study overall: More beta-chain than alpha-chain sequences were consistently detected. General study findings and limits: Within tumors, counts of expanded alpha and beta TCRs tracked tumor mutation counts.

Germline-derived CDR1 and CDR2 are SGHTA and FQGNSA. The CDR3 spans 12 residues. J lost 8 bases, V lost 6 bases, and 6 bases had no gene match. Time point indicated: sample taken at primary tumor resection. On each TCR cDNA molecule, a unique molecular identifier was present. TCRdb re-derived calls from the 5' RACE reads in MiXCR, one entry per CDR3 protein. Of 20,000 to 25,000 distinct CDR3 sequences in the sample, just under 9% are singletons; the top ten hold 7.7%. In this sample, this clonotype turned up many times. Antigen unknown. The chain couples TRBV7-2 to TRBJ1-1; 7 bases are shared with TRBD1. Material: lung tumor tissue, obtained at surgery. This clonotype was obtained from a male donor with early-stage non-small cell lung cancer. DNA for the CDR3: TGTGCCAGCAGGCGACAGGGTGTCGAAGCTTTCTTT. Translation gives CASRRQGVEAFF.